Listed below are T cell receptor beta chains from one sample, sequenced in a study of graft-versus-host responses after intestinal transplantation. Clones were read by immunoSEQ multiplex PCR, and TCRdb kept only the in-frame ones, dropping some. The data show some 4,800 clones, around 83% seen once. This sample comprised ileum tissue, obtained roughly 120 days after intestinal transplantation. These receptors were taken from a human patient who received an intestinal transplant, so some T cells may come from the graft donor. Both conserved end residues are part of each CDR3. The D gene is left open where the match is weak. Not all rows give a size; the values are once, few, many and, for expanded clones, a class.

>TRBJ2-7|.|TRBV6-1|TRBD1
CASSEPGQGAGEQYF
TGTGCCAGCAGTGAGCCGGGACAGGGGGCGGGGGAGCAGTACTTC
>TRBJ2-1|.|TRBV5-1|TRBD2
CASSFWTSGTTLGDNEQFF
TGCGCCAGCAGCTTCTGGACTAGCGGGACAACCCTTGGGGACAATGAGCAGTTCTTC
>TRBJ2-7|.|TRBV11-1|.
CASSRDRYEQYF
TGTGCCAGCAGCCGAGACAGGTACGAGCAGTACTTC
>TRBJ2-1|.|TRBV27|.
CASSLFFLPVGNEQFF
TGTGCCAGCAGTTTATTTTTCCTACCAGTGGGAAATGAGCAGTTCTTC
>TRBJ2-3|.|TRBV6-4|TRBD2
CASSASGGADTQYF
TGTGCCAGCAGTGCTAGCGGGGGGGCAGATACGCAGTATTTT
>TRBJ2-7|.|TRBV5-4|TRBD1
CASSQSGLDRGSGEQYF
TGTGCCAGCAGCCAAAGCGGATTGGACAGGGGTTCGGGTGAGCAGTACTTC
>TRBJ2-3|once|TRBV19|TRBD2
CASSDFGTSDPTAWYF
TGTGCCAGTAGTGATTTTGGGACTAGCGACCCCACTGCTTGGTATTTT
>TRBJ2-5|.|TRBV5-1|.
CASSLVSGDETQYF
TGCGCCAGCAGCTTGGTTTCGGGAGACGAGACCCAGTACTTC
>TRBJ2-7|.|TRBV21-1|.
CASSTGLAVYEQYF
TGTGCCAGCAGCACGGGACTAGCGGTATACGAGCAGTACTTC
>TRBJ2-5|.|TRBV28|TRBD2
CASSSLRGGGETQYF
TGTGCCAGCAGTTCTTTGCGGGGGGGAGGAGAGACCCAGTACTTC
>TRBJ1-6|.|TRBV6-1|TRBD1
CASSTMTGGDSPLHF
TGTGCCAGCAGTACGATGACAGGGGGCGATTCACCCCTCCACTTT
>TRBJ2-7|.|TRBV7-2|.
CASSLGTPNEQYF
TGTGCCAGCAGCTTAGGGACACCCAACGAGCAGTACTTC
>TRBJ1-1|.|TRBV25-1|.
CASSEYRGNTEAFF
TGTGCCAGCAGTGAATATAGAGGGAACACTGAAGCTTTCTTT
>TRBJ2-3|.|TRBV7-2|.
CASSWSKPGPDTQYF
TGTGCCAGCAGCTGGAGCAAACCGGGACCAGATACGCAGTATTTT
>TRBJ2-1|.|TRBV5-1|.
CASSLVDHGAYEQFF
TGCGCCAGCAGCTTGGTGGATCACGGGGCGTATGAGCAGTTCTTC
>TRBJ2-1|.|TRBV9|.
CASSALVASYNEQFF
TGTGCCAGCAGCGCCTTAGTGGCGTCCTACAATGAGCAGTTCTTC
>TRBJ2-7|.|TRBV5-1|.
CASSLADGHFSYEQYF
TGCGCCAGCAGCTTGGCGGACGGACATTTTAGCTACGAGCAGTACTTC
>TRBJ2-1|.|TRBV6-1|.
CASRLYPYNEQFF
TGTGCCAGCAGACTCTACCCCTACAATGAGCAGTTCTTC
>TRBJ1-2|.|TRBV29-1|.
CIGVANYGYTF
TGCATTGGGGTCGCTAACTATGGCTACACCTTC
>TRBJ2-1|.|TRBV29-1|TRBD2
CSVEGLAGVRFYEQFF
TGCAGCGTTGAAGGCCTAGCGGGAGTTCGATTTTATGAGCAGTTCTTC
>TRBJ1-1|.|TRBV25-1|TRBD1
CASSAYRGSTEAFF
TGTGCCAGCAGTGCCTACAGGGGGAGCACTGAAGCTTTCTTT
>TRBJ1-3|.|TRBV19|.
CASSIGQRYSGNTIYF
TGTGCCAGTAGTATCGGACAGCGATACTCTGGAAACACCATATATTTT